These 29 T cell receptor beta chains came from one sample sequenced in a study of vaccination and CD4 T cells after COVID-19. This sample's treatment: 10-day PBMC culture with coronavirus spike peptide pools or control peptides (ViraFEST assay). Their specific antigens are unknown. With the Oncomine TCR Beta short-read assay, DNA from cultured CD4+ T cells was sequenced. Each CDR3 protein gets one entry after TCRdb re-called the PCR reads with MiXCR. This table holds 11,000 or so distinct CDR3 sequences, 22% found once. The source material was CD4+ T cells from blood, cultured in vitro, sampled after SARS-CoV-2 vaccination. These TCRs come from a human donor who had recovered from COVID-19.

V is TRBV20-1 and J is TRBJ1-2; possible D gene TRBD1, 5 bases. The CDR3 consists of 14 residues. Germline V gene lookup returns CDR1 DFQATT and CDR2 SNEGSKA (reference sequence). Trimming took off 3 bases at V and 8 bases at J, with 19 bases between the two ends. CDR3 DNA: TGCAGTGCTAGTTTGGGGGGGTCGGTCGGGGGCTACACCTTC. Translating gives CSASLGGSVGGYTF.

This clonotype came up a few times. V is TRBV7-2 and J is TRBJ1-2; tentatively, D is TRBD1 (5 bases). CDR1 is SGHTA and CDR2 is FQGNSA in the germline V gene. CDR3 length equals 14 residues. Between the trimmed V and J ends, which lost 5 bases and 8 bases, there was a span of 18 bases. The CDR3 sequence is CASSRGGIGSGYTF. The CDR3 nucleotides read TGTGCCAGCAGCCGGGGGGGGATCGGTTCCGGCTACACCTTC.

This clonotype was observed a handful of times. The CDR3 reads CASSLSGHSYNEQFF. CDR3 nucleotides: TGTGCCAGCAGCTTGAGCGGGCACTCCTACAATGAGCAGTTCTTC. The chain joins TRBV7-8 to TRBJ2-1, with D perhaps TRBD2 (6 bases). Germline V gene sequence: CDR1 SGHVS, CDR2 FQNEAQ. V was clipped by 3 bases and J by 0 bases, with 9 bases between them. The CDR3 is made up of 15 amino acids.

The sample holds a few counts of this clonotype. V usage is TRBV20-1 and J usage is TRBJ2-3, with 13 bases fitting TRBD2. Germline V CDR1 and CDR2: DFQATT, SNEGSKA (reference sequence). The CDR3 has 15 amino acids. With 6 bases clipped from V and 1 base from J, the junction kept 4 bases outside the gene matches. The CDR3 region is CSAPLAGGRTDTQYF. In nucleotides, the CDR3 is TGCAGTGCGCCACTAGCGGGAGGGCGCACAGATACGCAGTATTTT.

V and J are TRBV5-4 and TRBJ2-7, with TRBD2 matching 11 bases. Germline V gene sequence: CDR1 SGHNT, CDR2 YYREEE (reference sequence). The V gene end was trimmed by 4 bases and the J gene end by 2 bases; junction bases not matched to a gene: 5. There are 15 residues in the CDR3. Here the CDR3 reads CASSLSGRATYEQYF. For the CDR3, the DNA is TGTGCCAGCAGCCTTAGCGGGAGGGCCACCTACGAGCAGTACTTC.

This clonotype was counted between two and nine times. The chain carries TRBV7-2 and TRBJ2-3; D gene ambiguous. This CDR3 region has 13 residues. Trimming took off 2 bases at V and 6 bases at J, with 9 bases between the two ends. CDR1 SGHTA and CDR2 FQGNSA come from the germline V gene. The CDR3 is CASSLRFKDTQYF. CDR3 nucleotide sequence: TGTGCCAGCAGCTTACGGTTCAAGGATACGCAGTATTTT.

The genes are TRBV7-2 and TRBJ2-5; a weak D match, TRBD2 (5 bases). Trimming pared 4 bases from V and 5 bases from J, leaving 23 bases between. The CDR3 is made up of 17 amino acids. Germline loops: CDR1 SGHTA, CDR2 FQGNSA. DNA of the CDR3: TGTGCCAGCAGCTCCGGAACGGGAAGGTCTCCCGGGGAGACCCAGTACTTC. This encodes CASSSGTGRSPGETQYF.

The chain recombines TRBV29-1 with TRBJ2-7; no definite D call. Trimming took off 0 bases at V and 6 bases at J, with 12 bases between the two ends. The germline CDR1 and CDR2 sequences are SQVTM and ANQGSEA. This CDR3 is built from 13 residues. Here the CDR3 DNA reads TGCAGCGTTGAAGATAACGACAATGGCGAGCAGTACTTC. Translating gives CSVEDNDNGEQYF.

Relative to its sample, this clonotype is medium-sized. CDR3 sequence reads: CASNPSGGGRQPQHF. CDR3 nucleotides: TGTGCCAGTAACCCAAGTGGGGGGGGCAGGCAGCCCCAGCATTTT. J is TRBJ1-5 and V is TRBV19; a possible D gene is TRBD1 (6 bases). This CDR3 region has 15 residues. Germline V gene sequence: CDR1 LNHDA, CDR2 SQIVND (reference sequence). V was shortened by 7 bases and J by 7 bases, with 20 bases between the two germline ends.

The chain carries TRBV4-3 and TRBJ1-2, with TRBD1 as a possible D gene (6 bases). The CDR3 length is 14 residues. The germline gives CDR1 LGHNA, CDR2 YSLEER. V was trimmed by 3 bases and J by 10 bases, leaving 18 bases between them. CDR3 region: CASSHPGALSDYTF. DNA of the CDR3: TGCGCCAGCAGCCACCCGGGGGCGTTATCGGACTACACCTTC.

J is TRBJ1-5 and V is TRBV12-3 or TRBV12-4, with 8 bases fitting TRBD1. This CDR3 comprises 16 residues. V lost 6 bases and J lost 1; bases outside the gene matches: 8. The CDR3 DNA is TGTGCCAGCAGCCGTACCAGGGGGCAGAGCAATCAGCCCCAGCATTTT. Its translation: CASSRTRGQSNQPQHF.

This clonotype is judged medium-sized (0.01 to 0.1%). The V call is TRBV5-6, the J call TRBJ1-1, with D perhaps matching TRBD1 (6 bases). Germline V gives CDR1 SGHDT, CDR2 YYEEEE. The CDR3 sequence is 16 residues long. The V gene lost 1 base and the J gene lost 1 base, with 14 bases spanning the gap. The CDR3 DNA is TGTGCCAGCAGCTTGTTGGGGGGGGGCGGGAACACTGAAGCTTTCTTT. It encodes CASSLLGGGGNTEAFF.

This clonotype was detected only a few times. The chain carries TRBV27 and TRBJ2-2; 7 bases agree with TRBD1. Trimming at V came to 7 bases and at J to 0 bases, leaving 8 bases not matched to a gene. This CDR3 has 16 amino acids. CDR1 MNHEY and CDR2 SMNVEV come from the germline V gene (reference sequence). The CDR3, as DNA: TGTGCCAGCACCAAATGGACAGGAACGAACACCGGGGAGCTGTTTTTT. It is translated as CASTKWTGTNTGELFF.

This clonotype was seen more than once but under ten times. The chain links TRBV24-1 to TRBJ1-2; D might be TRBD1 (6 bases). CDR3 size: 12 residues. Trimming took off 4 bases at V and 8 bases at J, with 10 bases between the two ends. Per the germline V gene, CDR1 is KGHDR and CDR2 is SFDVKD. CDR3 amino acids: CATSERTDGYTF. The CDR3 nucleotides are TGTGCCACCAGTGAACGGACAGACGGCTACACCTTC.

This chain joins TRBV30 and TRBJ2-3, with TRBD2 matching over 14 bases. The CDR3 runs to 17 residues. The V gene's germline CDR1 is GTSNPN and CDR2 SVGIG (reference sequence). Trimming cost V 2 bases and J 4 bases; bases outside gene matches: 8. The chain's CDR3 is CAWSIGTSGRSADTQYF. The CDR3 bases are TGTGCCTGGAGTATCGGGACTAGCGGGAGATCCGCAGATACGCAGTATTTT.

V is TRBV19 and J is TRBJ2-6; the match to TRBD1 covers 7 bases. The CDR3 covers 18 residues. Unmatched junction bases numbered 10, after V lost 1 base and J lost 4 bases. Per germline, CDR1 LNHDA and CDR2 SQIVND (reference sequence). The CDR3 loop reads CASSIVPKTGYGANVLTF. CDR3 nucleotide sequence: TGTGCCAGTAGTATAGTCCCCAAGACAGGGTACGGGGCCAACGTCCTGACTTTC.

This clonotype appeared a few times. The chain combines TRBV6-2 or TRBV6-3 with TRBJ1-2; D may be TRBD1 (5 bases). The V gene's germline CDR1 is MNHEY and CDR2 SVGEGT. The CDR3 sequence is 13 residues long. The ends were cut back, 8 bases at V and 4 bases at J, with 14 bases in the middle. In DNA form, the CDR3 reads TGTGCCAGCGCCATCCAGGGCGGCTATGGCTACACCTTC. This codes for CASAIQGGYGYTF.

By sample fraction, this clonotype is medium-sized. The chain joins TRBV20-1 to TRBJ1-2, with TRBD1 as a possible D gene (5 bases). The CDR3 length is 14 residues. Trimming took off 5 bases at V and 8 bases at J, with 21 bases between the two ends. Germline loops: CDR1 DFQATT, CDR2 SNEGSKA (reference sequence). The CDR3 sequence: CSAVRGRERIGYTF. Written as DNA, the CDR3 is TGCAGTGCTGTAAGAGGCAGGGAACGCATCGGCTACACCTTC.

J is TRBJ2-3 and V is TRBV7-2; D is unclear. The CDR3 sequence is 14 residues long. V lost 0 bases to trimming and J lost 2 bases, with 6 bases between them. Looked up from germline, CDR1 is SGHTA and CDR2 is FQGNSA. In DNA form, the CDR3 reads TGTGCCAGCAGCTTAGCGGGTCTCACAGATACGCAGTATTTT. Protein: CASSLAGLTDTQYF.

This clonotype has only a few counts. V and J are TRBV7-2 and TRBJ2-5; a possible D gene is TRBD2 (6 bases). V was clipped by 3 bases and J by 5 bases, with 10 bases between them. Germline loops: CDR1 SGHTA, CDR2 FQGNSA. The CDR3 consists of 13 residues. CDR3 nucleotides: TGTGCCAGCAGCTTTCGGGGGACGGAGACCCAGTACTTC. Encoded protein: CASSFRGTETQYF.

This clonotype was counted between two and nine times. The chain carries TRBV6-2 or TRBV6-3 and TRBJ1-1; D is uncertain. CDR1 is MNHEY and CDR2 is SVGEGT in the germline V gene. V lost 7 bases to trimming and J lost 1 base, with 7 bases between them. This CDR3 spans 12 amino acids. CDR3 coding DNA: TGTGCCAGCAACCGGGGGAACACTGAAGCTTTCTTT. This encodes CASNRGNTEAFF.

The CDR3: CAISESSGHESNEQFF. DNA of the CDR3: TGTGCCATCAGTGAGTCATCGGGCCACGAGAGCAATGAGCAGTTCTTC. The gene calls are TRBV10-3 and TRBJ2-1; D ambiguous. V lost 0 bases and J lost 6, with 15 bases in between. CDR1 and CDR2 from the germline V gene are ENHRY and SYGVKD. The CDR3 consists of 16 residues.

CDR3 coding DNA: TGTGCCAGCAGCTTCCGGGACAGGGGGCCTAATTCACCCCTCCACTTT. This codes for CASSFRDRGPNSPLHF. The chain recombines TRBV7-2 with TRBJ1-6, with 12 bases matching TRBD1. The V gene's germline CDR1 is SGHTA and CDR2 FQGNSA. The J segment lost 6 bases and the V segment lost 3 bases, leaving 3 bases of the junction unmatched. The CDR3 is made up of 16 amino acids.

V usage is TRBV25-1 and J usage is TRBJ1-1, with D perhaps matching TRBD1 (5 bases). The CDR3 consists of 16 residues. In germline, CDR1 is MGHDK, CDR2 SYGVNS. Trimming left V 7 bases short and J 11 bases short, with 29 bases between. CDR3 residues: CASTRAGPPSGGKAFF. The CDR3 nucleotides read TGTGCCAGCACTCGAGCGGGGCCACCATCGGGGGGTAAGGCTTTCTTT.

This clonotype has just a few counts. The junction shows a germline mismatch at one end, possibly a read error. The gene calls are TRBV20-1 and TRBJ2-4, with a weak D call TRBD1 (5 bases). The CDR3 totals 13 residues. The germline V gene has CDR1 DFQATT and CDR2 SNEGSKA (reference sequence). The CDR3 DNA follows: TGCAGTGCTAGAGAGGGGTTACTTGGCAGGGTACCCTTC. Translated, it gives CSAREGLLGRVPF.

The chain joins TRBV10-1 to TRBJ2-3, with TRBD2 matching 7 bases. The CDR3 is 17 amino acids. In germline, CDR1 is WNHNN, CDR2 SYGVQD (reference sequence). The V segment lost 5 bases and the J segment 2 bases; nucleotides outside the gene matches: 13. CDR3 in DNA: TGCGCCAGCAGTTTCTCCCGGCGCGGGGGATTCACAGATACGCAGTATTTT. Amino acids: CASSFSRRGGFTDTQYF.

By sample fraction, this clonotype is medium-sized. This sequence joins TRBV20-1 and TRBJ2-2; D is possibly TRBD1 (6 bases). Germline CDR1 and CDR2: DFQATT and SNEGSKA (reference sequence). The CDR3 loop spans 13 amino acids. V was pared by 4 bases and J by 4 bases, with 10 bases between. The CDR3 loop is CSATGAATGELFF. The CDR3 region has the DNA TGCAGTGCTACAGGGGCGGCCACCGGGGAGCTGTTTTTT.

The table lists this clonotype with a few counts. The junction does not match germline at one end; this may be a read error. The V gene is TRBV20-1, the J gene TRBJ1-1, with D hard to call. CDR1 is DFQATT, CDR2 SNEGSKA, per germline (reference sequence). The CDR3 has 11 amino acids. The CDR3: CSARDEPRLRF. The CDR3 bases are TGCAGTGCTAGAGATGAACCCCGCCTTAGGTTT.

The CDR3 sequence: CSATNTTRGEQFF. Here the CDR3 DNA reads TGCAGTGCGACCAATACCACTAGAGGCGAGCAGTTCTTC. This chain connects TRBV20-1 to TRBJ2-1; TRBD2 is a possible D gene (5 bases). The CDR3 runs to 13 residues. Trimming shortened V by 6 bases and J by 10 bases, and 19 bases separated the two germline ends. Germline-derived CDR1 and CDR2 are DFQATT and SNEGSKA (reference sequence).